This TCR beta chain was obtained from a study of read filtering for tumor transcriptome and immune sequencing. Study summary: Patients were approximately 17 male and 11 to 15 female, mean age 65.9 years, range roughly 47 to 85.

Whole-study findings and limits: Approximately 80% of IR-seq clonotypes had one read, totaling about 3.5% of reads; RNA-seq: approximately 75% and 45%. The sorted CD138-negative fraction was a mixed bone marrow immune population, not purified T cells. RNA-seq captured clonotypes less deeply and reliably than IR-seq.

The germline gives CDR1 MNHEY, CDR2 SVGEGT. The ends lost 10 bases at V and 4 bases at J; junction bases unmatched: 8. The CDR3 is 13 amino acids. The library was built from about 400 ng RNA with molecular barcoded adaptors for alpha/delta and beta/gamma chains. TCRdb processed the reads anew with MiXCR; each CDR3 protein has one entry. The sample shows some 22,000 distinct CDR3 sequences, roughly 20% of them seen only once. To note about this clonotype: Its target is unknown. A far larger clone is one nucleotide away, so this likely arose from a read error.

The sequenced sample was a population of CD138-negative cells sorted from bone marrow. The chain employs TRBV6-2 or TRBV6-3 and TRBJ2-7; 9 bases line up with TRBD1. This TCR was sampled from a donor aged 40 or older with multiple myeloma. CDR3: CATSGTGIYEQYF. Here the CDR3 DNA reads TGTGCCACCTCCGGGACAGGGATTTACGAGCAGTACTTC.